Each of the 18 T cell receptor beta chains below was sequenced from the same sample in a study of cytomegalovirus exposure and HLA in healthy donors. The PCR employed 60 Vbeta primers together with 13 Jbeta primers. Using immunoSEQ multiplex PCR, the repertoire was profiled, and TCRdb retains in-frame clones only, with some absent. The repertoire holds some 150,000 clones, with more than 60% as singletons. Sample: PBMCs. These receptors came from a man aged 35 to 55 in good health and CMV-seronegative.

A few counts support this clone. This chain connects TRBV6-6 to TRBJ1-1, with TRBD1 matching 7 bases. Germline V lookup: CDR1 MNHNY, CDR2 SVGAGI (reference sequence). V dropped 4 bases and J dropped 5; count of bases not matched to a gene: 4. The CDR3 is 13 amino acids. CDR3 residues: CASSFPGQTEAFF. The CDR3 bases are TGTGCCAGCAGTTTCCCGGGACAGACTGAAGCTTTCTTT.

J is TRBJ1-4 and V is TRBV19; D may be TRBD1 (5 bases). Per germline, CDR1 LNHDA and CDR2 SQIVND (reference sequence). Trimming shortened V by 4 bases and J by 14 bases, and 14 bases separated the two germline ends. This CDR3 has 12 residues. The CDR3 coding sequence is TGTGCCAGTAGTAAAAATGTACAGGCCCTGTTTTTT. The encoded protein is CASSKNVQALFF. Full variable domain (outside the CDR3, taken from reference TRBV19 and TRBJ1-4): DGGITQSPKYLFRKEGQNVTLSCEQNLNHDAMYWYRQDPGQGLRLIYYSQIVNDFQKGDIAEGYSVSREKKESFPLTVTSAQKNPTAFYLCASSKNVQALFFGSGTQLSVL.

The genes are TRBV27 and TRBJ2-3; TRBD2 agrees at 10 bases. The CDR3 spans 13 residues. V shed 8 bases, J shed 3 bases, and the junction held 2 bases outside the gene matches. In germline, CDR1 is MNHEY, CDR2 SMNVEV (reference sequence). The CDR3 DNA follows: TGTGCCAGCGCACTAGCGGGGACAGATACGCAGTATTTT. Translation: CASALAGTDTQYF.

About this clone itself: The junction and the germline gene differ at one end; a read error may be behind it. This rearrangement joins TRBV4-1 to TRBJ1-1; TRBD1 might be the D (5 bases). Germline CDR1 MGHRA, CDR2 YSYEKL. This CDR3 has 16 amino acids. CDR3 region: CTSSQYIGVGRTEAFF. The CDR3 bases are TGCACCAGCAGCCAATATATAGGGGTGGGAAGAACTGAAGCTTTCTTT.

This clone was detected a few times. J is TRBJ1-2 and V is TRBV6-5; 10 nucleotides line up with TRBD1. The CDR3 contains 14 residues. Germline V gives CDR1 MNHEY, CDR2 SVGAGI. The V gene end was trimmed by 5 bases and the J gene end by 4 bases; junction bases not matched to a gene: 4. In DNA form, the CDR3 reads TGTGCCAGCAGTAGGACAGGGGGGTCCTATGGCTACACCTTC. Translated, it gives CASSRTGGSYGYTF.

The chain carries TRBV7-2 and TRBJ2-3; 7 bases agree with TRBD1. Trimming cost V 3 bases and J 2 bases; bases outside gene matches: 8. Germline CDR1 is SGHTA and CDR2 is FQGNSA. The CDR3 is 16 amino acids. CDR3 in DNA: TGTGCCAGCAGCTTGAGACCACAGGGGACCACAGATACGCAGTATTTT. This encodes CASSLRPQGTTDTQYF.

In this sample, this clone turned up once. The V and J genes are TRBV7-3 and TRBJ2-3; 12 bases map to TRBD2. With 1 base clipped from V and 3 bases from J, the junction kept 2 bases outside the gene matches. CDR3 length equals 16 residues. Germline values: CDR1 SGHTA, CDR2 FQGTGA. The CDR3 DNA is TGTGCCAGCAGCTTAATTGGACTAGCGGGAACAGATACGCAGTATTTT. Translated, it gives CASSLIGLAGTDTQYF.

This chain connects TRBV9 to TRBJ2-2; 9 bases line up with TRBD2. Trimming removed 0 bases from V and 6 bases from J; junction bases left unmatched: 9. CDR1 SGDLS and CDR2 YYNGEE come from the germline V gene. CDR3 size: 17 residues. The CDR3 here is CASSVGLAGRAAGELFF. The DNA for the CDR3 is TGTGCCAGCAGCGTAGGTCTAGCGGGGAGGGCGGCCGGGGAGCTGTTTTTT.

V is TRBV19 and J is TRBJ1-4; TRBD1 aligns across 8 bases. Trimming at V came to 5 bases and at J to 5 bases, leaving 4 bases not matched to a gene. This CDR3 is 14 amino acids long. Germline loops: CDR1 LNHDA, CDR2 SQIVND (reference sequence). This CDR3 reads CASSYRGSNEKLFF. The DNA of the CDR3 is TGTGCCAGTAGTTACAGGGGGTCGAATGAAAAACTGTTTTTT.

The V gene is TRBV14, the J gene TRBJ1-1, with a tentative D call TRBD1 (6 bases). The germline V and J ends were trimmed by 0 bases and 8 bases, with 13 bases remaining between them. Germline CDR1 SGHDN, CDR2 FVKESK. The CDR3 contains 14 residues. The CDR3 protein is CASSQDFDRSEAFF. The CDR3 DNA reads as TGTGCCAGCAGCCAAGATTTCGACAGGTCCGAAGCTTTCTTT.

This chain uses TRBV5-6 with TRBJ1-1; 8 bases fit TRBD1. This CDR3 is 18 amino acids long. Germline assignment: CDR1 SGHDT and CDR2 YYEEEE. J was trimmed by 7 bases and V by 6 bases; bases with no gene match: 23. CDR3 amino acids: CASMYGRGLTYRHYEAFF. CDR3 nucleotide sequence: TGTGCCAGCATGTATGGCAGGGGGCTTACCTACCGACATTATGAAGCTTTCTTT.

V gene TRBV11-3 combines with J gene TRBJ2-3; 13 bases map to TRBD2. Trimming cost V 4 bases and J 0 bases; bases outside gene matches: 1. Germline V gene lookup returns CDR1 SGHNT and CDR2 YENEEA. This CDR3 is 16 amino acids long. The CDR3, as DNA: TGTGCCAGCAGCTGGACTAGCGGGGGTAGCACAGATACGCAGTATTTT. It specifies CASSWTSGGSTDTQYF.

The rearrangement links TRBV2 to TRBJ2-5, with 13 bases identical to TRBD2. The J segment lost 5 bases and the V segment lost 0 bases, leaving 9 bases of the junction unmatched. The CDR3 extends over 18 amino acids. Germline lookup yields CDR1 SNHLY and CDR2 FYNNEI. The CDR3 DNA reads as TGTGCCAGCAGTGAAGCGAAACTAGCGGGGGGGCCGGGGGAGACCCAGTACTTC. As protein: CASSEAKLAGGPGETQYF.

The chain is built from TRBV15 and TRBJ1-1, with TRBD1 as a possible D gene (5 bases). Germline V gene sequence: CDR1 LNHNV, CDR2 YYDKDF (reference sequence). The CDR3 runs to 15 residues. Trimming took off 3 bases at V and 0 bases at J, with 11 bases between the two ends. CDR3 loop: CATSSEDTVNTEAFF. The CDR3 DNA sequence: TGTGCCACCAGCAGTGAGGACACCGTGAACACTGAAGCTTTCTTT.

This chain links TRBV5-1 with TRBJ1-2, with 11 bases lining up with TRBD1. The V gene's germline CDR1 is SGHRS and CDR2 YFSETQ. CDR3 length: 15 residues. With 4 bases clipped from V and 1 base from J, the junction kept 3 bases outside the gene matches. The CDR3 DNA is TGCGCCAGCAGCGGACAGGGGGCTGGTAACTATGGCTACACCTTC. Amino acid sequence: CASSGQGAGNYGYTF.

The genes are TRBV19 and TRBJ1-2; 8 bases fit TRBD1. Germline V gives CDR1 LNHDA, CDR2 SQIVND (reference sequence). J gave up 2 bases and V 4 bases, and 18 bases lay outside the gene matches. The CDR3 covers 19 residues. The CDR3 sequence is CASSNPRGPPIDSNYGYTF. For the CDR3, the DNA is TGTGCCAGTAGTAATCCCAGGGGGCCGCCGATCGACAGCAACTATGGCTACACCTTC.

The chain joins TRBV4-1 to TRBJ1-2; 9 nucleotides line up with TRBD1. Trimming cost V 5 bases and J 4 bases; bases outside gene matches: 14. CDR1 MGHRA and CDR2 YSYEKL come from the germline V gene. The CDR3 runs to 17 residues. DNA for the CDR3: TGCGCCAGCAGCAAGGGGCAGGGGACAGGGAACCGCTATGGCTACACCTTC. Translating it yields CASSKGQGTGNRYGYTF.

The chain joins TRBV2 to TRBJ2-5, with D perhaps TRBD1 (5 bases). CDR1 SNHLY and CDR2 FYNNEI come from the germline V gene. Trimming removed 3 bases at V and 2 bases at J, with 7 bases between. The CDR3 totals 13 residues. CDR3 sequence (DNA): TGTGCCAGCAGTGACACAGGTCAAGAGACCCAGTACTTC. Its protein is CASSDTGQETQYF.